Included here is one T cell receptor beta chain sequence, with context. This specimen comes from a study of T cell clones after liver transplantation. Study summary: Immunosuppression withdrawal was tried within 2 years after liver transplantation in this trial. At least one year of complete immunosuppression withdrawal without enzymes over twice normal defined tolerance. A pre-transplant mixed lymphocyte reaction with TCRbeta sequencing defined graft-donor-reactive clones followed in post-transplant blood. Until 12-24 months post-transplant, subjects got standard immunosuppression and no induction.

The assay was immunoSEQ multiplex PCR, and TCRdb's table has in-frame clones only and misses some. The sample lists about 99,000 clones, about 80% occurring once. Germline V CDR1 and CDR2: MNHEY, SVGAGI. The V end lost 2 bases, the J end lost 4 bases, and 12 bases lay between the germline ends. There are 15 residues in the CDR3. The sequencing here drew on CD4+ T cells from blood, taken approximately 4 years after liver transplant. This chain connects TRBV6-5 to TRBJ2-1; D unclear. This TCR derives from a human patient who received a liver transplant. Some T cells may be graft donor cells. CDR3 coding DNA: TGTGCCAGCAGTTACGATGACTCCCGATACAATGAGCAGTTCTTC. It translates to CASSYDDSRYNEQFF.